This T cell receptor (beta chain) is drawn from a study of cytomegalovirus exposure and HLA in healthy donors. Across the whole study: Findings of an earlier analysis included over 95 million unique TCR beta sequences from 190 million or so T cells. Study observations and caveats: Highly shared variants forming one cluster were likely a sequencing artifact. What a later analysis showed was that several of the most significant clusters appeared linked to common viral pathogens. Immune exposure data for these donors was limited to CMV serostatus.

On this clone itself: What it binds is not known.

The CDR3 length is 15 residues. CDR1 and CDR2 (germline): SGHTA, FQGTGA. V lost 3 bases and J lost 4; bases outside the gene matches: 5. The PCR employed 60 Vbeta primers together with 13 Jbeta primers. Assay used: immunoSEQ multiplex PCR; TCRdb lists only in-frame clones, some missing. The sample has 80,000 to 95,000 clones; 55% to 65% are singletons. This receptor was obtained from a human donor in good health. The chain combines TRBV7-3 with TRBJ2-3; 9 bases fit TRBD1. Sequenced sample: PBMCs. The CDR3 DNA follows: TGTGCCAGCAGCTTGGGACAGGGTGATTCAGATACGCAGTATTTT. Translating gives CASSLGQGDSDTQYF. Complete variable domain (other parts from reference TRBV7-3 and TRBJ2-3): GAGVSQTPSNKVTEKGKYVELRCDPISGHTALYWYRQSLGQGPEFLIYFQGTGAADDSGLPNDRFFAVRPEGSVSTLKIQRTERGDSAVYLCASSLGQGDSDTQYFGPGTRLTVL.